This T cell receptor beta chain was recovered during a study of cytomegalovirus exposure and HLA in healthy donors. Overall study: The same platform was used for the 120 or so validation repertoires as for the approximately 720 first-cohort repertoires, as reported in a later analysis.

The assay was immunoSEQ multiplex PCR, and TCRdb's table has in-frame clones only and misses some. The sample lists about 120,000 clones; under 90% were seen once. As regards this clone: Its antigen is unknown.

Points from the study as a whole: According to reports, the classifier identified cytomegalovirus status with high specificity and sensitivity. The majority of TCR sequences were rare, yet some public TCRs appeared in many donors.

Germline V gene lookup returns CDR1 MNHEY and CDR2 SVGAGI. J gave up 1 base and V 2 bases, and 5 bases lay outside the gene matches. The CDR3 runs to 16 residues. The sequenced sample was PBMCs. The source is a woman aged 25-40 years in good health and CMV-seronegative. The rearrangement joins TRBV6-5 to TRBJ2-3; TRBD2 aligns across 8 bases. This CDR3 reads CASSYVARGGTDTQYF. CDR3 DNA: TGTGCCAGCAGTTACGTGGCGCGGGGGGGCACAGATACGCAGTATTTT.